This T cell receptor (beta chain) was sequenced for a study of blood T cell repertoires in COVID-19. Study as a whole: Samples representing acute and convalescent COVID-19 were sourced from the United States, Italy and Spain. T cells, B-cell-depleted T cells, or PBMCs supplied cDNA or gDNA.

Germline CDR1 reads MNHEY; CDR2 reads SVGAGI. V shed 6 bases, J shed 6 bases, and the junction held 7 bases outside the gene matches. This CDR3 is built from 14 residues. Original processing notes: Estimated nucleated cell counts came from reference gene primer amplification. The assay was immunoSEQ multiplex PCR, and TCRdb's table has in-frame clones only and misses some. Clone size and the V and J calls come from that table; the DNA yielded D and trimming. The top ten hold roughly 8% of the sample, which has under 200,000 clones, 70% to 80% seen once. J is TRBJ1-2 and V is TRBV6-5; 10 bases agree with TRBD1. The receptor's source is a man aged 60 to 75 with acute or convalescent COVID-19. Sample: peripheral blood. The CDR3 loop reads CASRGQGSLDGYTF. DNA of the CDR3: TGTGCCAGCAGGGGACAGGGGAGTTTGGATGGCTACACCTTC.